The present T cell receptor beta chain was sequenced within a study of blood T cell repertoires in COVID-19. Sequenced by immunoSEQ multiplex PCR; TCRdb stores in-frame clones only, minus some. Among a few hundred thousand clones listed, approximately 87% were seen once. V lost 5 bases and J lost 7, with 9 bases in between. The CDR3 runs 12 residues. The germline V gene has CDR1 MDHEN and CDR2 SYDVKM. The sample comprised peripheral blood. The TCR originated in a man aged 55 to 70 with acute or convalescent COVID-19. The rearrangement joins TRBV28 to TRBJ1-5; D gene ambiguous. DNA for the CDR3: TGTGCCAGCAGTCCCCCTGCGCAGCCCCAGCATTTT. Protein sequence: CASSPPAQPQHF.